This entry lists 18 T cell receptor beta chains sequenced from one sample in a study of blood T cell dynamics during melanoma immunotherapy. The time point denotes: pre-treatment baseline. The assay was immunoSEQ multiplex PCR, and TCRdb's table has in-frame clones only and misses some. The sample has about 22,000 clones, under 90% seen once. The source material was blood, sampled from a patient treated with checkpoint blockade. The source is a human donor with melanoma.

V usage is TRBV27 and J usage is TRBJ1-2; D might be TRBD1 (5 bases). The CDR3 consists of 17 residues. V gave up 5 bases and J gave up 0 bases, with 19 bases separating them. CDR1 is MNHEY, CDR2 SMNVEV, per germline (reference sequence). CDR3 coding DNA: TGTGCCAGCAGTCCCACTCACCTCCCGGGACCTAACTATGGCTACACCTTC. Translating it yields CASSPTHLPGPNYGYTF.

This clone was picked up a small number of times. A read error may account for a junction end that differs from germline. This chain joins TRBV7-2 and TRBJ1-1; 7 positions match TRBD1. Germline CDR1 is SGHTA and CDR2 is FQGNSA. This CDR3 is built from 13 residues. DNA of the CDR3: TGTGCCAGCAGTTTAGGACAGGTGACTGAAGCTTTCTTT. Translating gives CASSLGQVTEAFF.

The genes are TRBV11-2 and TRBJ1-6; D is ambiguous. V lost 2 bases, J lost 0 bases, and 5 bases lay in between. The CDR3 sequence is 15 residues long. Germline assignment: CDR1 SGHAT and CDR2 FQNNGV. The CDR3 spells CASSLPPSYNSPLHF. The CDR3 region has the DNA TGTGCCAGCAGCTTACCCCCCTCCTATAATTCACCCCTCCACTTT.

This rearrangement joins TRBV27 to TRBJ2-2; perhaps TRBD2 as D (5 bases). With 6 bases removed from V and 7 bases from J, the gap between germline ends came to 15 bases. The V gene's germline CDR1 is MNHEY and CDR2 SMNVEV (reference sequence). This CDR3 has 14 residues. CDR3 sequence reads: CASRPRAESGELFF. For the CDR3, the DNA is TGTGCCAGCAGACCGAGGGCCGAGAGCGGGGAGCTGTTTTTT.

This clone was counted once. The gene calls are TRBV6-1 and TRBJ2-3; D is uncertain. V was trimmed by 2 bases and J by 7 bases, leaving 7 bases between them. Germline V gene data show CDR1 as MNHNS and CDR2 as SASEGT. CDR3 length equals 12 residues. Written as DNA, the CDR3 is TGTGCCAGCAGTGAATTTGGATATACGCAGTATTTT. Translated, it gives CASSEFGYTQYF.

The CDR3 bases are TGTGCCAGCTCACCCTCAAACACTGAAGCTTTCTTT. This translates into CASSPSNTEAFF. The chain has TRBV18 and TRBJ1-1, with no clear D. This CDR3 is 12 amino acids long. The ends were cut back, 3 bases at V and 2 bases at J, with 4 bases in the middle. CDR1 KGHSH and CDR2 LQKENI come from the germline V gene.

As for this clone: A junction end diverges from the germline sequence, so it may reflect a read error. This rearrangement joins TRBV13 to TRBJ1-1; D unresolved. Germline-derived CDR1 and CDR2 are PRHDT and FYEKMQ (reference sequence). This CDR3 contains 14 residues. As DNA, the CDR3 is TGTGCCAGCAGAAGGCCCACCACGAACGCTGAAGCTTTCTTT. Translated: CASRRPTTNAEAFF.

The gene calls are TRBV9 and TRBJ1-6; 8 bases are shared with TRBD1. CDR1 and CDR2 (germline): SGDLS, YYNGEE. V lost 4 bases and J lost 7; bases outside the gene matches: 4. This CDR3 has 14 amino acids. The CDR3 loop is CASSRDRKNSPLHF. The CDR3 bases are TGTGCCAGCAGCCGGGACAGGAAAAATTCACCCCTCCACTTT.

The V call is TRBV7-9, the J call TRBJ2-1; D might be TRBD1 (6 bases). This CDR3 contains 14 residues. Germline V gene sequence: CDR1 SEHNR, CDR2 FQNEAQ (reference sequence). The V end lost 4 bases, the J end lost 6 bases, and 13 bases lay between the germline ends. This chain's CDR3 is CASSSFGQLNEQFF. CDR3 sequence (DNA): TGTGCCAGCAGCTCTTTCGGACAGCTCAATGAGCAGTTCTTC.

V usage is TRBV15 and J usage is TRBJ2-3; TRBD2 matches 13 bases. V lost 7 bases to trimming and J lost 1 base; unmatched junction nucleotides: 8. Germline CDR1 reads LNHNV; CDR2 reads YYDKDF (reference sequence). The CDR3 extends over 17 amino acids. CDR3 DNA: TGTGCCACCAAGGCGGGACTAGCGGGGACCCGCACAGATACGCAGTATTTT. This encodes CATKAGLAGTRTDTQYF.

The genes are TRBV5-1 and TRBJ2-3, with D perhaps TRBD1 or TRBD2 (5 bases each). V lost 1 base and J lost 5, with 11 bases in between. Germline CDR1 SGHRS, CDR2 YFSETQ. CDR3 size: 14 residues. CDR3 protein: CASSLSGQQDTQYF. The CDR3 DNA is TGCGCCAGCAGCTTGTCGGGGCAACAAGATACGCAGTATTTT.

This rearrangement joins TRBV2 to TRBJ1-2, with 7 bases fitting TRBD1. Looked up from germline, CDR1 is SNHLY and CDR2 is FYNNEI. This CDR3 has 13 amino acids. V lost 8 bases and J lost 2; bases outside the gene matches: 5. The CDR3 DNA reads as TGTGCCAGCTCGGGACAGAGGAACTATGGCTACACCTTC. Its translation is CASSGQRNYGYTF.

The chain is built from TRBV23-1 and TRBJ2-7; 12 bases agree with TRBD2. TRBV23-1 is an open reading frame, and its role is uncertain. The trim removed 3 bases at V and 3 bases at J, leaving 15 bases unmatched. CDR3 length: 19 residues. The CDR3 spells CASSHPLAGGPLVVYEQYF. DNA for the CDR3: TGCGCCAGCAGTCATCCTCTAGCGGGAGGGCCACTAGTAGTCTACGAGCAGTACTTC.

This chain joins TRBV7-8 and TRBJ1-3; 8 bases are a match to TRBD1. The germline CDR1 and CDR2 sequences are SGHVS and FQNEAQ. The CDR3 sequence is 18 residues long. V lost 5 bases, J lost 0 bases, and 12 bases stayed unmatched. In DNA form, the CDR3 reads TGTGCCAGCAGCCTAGGGCGGTGGGGACAGGTCTCTGGAAACACCATATATTTT. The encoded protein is CASSLGRWGQVSGNTIYF.

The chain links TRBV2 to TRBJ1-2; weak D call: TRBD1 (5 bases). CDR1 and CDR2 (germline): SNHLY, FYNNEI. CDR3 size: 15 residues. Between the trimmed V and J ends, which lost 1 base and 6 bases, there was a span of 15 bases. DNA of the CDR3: TGTGCCAGCAGTGAAGAAGCTAGGGGTCGCAATGGCTACACCTTC. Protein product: CASSEEARGRNGYTF.

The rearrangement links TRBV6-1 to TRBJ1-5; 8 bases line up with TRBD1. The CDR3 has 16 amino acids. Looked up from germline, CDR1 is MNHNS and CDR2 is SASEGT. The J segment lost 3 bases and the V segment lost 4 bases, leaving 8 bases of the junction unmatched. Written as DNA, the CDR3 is TGTGCCAGCAGTGGATTGGGGACAGGTCTCAATCAGCCCCAGCATTTT. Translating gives CASSGLGTGLNQPQHF.

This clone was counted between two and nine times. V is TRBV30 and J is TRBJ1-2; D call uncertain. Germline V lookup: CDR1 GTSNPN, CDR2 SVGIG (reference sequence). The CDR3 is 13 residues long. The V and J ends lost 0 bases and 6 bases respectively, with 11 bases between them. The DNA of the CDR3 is TGTGCCTGGAGTGTACCCGGGGAGGATGGCTACACCTTC. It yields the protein CAWSVPGEDGYTF.

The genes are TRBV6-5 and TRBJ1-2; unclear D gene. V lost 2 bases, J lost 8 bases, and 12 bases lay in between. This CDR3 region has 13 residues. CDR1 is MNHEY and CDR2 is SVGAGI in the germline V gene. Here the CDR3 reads CASSYDGQGGYTF. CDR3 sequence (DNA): TGTGCCAGCAGTTACGATGGCCAAGGAGGCTACACCTTC.